This T cell receptor (beta chain) was captured by sequencing in a study of T cell changes during pregnancy in multiple sclerosis. Using immunoSEQ multiplex PCR, the repertoire was profiled, and TCRdb retains in-frame clones only, with some absent. The table records 40,000 to 55,000 clones, roughly nine tenths of them present only once. Germline V lookup: CDR1 SSHAT, CDR2 FNYEAQ (reference sequence). V dropped 1 base and J dropped 5; count of bases not matched to a gene: 6. CDR3 length: 15 amino acids. The rearrangement joins TRBV7-7 to TRBJ1-2, with TRBD1 identical over 8 bases. The material was CD8+ T cells from peripheral blood mononuclear cells, obtained in the second trimester of pregnancy. The TCR sequence derives from a female donor with multiple sclerosis, enrolled in a pregnancy study. The CDR3 spells CASSLESGQEYGYTF. The CDR3 nucleotides are TGTGCCAGCAGCTTAGAGTCGGGACAGGAGTATGGCTACACCTTC.